This T cell receptor (beta chain) was retrieved from a study of T cells in Graves' hyperthyroidism and ophthalmopathy. V was pared by 3 bases and J by 7 bases, with 6 bases between. The CDR3 runs 11 residues. The germline V gene encodes CDR1 MDHEN and CDR2 SYDVKM. The source material, RNA transcripts, was used to amplify TCR beta CDR3 regions. The study used the HTBI primer set for a first-round RT-PCR of the TCR CDR3. TCRdb called the multiplex PCR reads again in MiXCR, with one record for every CDR3 protein. The sample lists roughly 300,000 distinct CDR3 sequences, less than 30% occurring once. The sample holds many counts of this clonotype.

This clonotype was sampled from a man in his forties with Graves' hyperthyroidism that later progressed to Graves' ophthalmopathy. The sequencing sample was made of blood. The genes are TRBV28 and TRBJ1-2; D is ambiguous. Written as DNA, the CDR3 is TGTGCCAGCAGTTTTATTAGTGGCTACACCTTC. Translating gives CASSFISGYTF.